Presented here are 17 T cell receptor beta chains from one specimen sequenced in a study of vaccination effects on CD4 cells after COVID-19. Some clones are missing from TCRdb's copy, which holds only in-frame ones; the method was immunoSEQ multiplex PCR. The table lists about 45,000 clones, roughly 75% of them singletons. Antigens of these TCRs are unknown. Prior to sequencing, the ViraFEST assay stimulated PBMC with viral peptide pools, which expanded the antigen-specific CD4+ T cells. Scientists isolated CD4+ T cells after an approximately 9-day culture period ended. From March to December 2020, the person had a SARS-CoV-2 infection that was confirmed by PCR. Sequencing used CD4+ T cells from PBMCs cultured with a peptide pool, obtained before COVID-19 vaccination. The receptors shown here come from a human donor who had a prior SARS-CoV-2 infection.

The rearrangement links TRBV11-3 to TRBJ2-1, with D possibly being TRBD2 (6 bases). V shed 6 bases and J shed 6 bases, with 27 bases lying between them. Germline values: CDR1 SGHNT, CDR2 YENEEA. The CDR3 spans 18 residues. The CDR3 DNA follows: TGTGCCAGCAGACCCTGGAATAAAGGAGGGAATGTGGGCAATGAGCAGTTCTTC. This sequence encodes CASRPWNKGGNVGNEQFF.

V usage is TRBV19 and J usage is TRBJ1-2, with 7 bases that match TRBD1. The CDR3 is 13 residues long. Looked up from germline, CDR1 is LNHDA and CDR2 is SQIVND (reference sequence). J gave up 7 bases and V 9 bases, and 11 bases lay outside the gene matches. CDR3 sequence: CASHRDRVFGYTF. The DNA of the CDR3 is TGTGCCAGCCACCGAGACAGGGTTTTTGGCTACACCTTC.

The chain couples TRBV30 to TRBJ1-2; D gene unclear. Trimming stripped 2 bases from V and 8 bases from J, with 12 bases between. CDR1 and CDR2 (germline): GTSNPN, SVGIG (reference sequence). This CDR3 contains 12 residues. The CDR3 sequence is CAWSLFRGGYTF. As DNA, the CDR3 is TGTGCCTGGAGTCTATTTCGAGGGGGCTACACCTTC.

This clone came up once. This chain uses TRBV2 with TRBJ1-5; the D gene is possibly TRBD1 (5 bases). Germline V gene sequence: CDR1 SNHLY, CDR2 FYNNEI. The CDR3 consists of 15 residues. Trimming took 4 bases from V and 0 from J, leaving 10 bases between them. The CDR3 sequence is CASSGQLYSNQPQHF. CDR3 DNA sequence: TGTGCCAGCAGTGGACAGCTTTATAGCAATCAGCCCCAGCATTTT.

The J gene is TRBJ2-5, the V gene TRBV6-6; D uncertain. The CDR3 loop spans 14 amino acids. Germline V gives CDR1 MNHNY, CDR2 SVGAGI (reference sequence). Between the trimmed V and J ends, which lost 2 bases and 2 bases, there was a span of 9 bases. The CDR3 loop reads CASSYAPGQETQYF. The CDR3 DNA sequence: TGTGCCAGCAGTTACGCCCCGGGTCAAGAGACCCAGTACTTC.

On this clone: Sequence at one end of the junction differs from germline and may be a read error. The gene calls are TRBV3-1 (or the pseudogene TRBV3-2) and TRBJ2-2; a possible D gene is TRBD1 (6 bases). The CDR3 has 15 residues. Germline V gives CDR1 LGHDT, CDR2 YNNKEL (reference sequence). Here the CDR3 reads CASRQGQTNTGELFF. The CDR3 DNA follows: TGTGCCAGCAGGCAAGGACAGACGAACACCGGGGAGCTGTTTTTT.

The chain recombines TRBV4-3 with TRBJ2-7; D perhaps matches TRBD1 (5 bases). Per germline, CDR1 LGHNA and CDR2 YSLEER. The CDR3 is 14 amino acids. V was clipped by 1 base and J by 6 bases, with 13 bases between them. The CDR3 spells CASSQGQGIGEQYF. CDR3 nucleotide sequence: TGCGCCAGCAGCCAAGGGCAGGGTATTGGCGAGCAGTACTTC.

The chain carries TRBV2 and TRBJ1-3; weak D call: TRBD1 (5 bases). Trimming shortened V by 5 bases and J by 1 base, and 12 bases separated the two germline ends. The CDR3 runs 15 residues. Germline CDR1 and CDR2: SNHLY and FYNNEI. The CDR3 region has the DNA TGTGCCAGCAGTTCATATGGGGGATCTGGAAACACCATATATTTT. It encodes CASSSYGGSGNTIYF. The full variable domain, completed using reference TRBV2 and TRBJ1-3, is EPEVTQTPSHQVTQMGQEVILRCVPISNHLYFYWYRQILGQKVEFLVSFYNNEISEKSEIFDDQFSVERPDGSNFTLKIRSTKLEDSAMYFCASSSYGGSGNTIYFGEGSWLTVV.

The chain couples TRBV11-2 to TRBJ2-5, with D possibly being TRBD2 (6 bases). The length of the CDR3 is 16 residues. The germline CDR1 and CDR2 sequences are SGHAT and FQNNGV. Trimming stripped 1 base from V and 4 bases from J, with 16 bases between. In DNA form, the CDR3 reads TGTGCCAGCAGCTTAGGGGGGACGGGAGTGGGAGAGACCCAGTACTTC. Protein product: CASSLGGTGVGETQYF. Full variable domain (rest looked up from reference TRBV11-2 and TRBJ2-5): EAGVAQSPRYKIIEKRQSVAFWCNPISGHATLYWYQQILGQGPKLLIQFQNNGVVDDSQLPKDRFSAERLKGVDSTLKIQPAKLEDSAVYLCASSLGGTGVGETQYFGPGTRLLVL.

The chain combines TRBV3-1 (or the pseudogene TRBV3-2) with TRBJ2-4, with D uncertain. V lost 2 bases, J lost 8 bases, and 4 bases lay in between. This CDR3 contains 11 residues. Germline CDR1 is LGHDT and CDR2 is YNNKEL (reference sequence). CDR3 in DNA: TGTGCCAGCAGCCAAATGGACATTCAGTACTTC. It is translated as CASSQMDIQYF.

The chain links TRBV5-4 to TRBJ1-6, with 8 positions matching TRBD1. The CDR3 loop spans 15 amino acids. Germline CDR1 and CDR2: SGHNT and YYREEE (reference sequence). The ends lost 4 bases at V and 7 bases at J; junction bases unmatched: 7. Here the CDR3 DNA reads TGTGCCAGCAGCCCCGGGGGACAGGCGAATTCACCCCTCCACTTT. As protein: CASSPGGQANSPLHF. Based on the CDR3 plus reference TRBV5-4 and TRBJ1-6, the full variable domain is ETGVTQSPTHLIKTRGQQVTLRCSSQSGHNTVSWYQQALGQGPQFIFQYYREEENGRGNFPPRFSGLQFPNYSSELNVNALELDDSALYLCASSPGGQANSPLHFGNGTRLTVT.

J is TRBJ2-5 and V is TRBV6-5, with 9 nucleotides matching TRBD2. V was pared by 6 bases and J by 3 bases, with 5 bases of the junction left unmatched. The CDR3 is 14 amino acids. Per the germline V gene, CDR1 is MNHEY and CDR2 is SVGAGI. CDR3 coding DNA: TGTGCCAGCAGCCATTTAGCGGGGGAAGAGACCCAGTACTTC. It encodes CASSHLAGEETQYF.

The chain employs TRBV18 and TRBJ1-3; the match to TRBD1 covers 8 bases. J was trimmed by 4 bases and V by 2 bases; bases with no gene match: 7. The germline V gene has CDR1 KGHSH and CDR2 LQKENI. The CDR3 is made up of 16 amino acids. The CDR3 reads CASSPSGTGAGNTIYF. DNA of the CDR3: TGTGCCAGCTCACCATCCGGGACAGGAGCCGGAAACACCATATATTTT.

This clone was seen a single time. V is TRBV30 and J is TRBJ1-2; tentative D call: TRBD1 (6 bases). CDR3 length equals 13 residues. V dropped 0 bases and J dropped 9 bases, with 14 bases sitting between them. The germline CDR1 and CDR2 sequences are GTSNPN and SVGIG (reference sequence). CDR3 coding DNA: TGTGCCTGGAGTGTACGGCAGGGGTTGAGCTACACCTTC. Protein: CAWSVRQGLSYTF. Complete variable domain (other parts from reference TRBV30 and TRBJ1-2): SQTIHQWPATLVQPVGSPLSLECTVEGTSNPNLYWYRQAAGRGLQLLFYSVGIGQISSEVPQNLSASRPQDRQFILSSKKLLLSDSGFYLCAWSVRQGLSYTFGSGTRLTVV.

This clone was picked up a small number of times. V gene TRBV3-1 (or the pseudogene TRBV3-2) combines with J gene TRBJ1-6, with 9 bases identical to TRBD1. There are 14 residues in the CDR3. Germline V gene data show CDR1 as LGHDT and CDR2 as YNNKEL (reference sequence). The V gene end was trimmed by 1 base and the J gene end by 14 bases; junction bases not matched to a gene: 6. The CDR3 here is CASSQADRGWTLHF. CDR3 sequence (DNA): TGTGCCAGCAGCCAAGCGGACAGGGGTTGGACCCTCCACTTT.

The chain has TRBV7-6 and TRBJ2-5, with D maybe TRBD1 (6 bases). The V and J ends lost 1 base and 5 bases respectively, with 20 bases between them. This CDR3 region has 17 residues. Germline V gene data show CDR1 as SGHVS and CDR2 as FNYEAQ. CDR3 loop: CASSLDLGPGHWETQYF. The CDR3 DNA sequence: TGTGCCAGCAGCTTAGATTTGGGGCCGGGACATTGGGAGACCCAGTACTTC.

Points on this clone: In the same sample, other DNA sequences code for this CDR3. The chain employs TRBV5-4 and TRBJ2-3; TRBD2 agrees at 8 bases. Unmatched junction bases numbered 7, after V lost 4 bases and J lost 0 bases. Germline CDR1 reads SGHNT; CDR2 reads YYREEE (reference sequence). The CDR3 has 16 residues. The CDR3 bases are TGTGCCAGCAGCCGTGGGTTAGCGGGGAGCACAGATACGCAGTATTTT. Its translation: CASSRGLAGSTDTQYF.